This is a list of T cell receptor beta chains from one sample in a study of cytomegalovirus exposure and HLA in healthy donors. Sequencing used immunoSEQ multiplex PCR; TCRdb keeps in-frame clones, though not all of them. The sample contains 75,000 to 95,000 clones, around 80% of which appear only once. Material for sequencing was PBMCs. These receptors originate from a human donor in good health. CDR3s include the opening cysteine and the closing phenylalanine or tryptophan. D genes are given only for firm matches. The size of a clone is reported for some rows only, either as once, few or many, or as a class for expanded clones.

V: TRBV5-6
J: TRBJ1-1
size: few
D: .
CDR3: CASSPDSFTEAFF
DNA: TGTGCCAGCAGCCCTGACAGTTTCACTGAAGCTTTCTTT

V: TRBV7-9
J: TRBJ1-1
size: .
D: .
CDR3: CASSFSTGLTEAFF
DNA: TGTGCCAGCAGCTTCTCGACAGGCCTCACTGAAGCTTTCTTT

V: TRBV9
J: TRBJ2-1
size: .
D: TRBD2
CDR3: CASSVDWVAGSEQFF
DNA: TGTGCCAGCAGCGTAGATTGGGTAGCGGGAAGCGAGCAGTTCTTC

V: TRBV5-4
J: TRBJ1-5
size: .
D: .
CDR3: CASSLEPSGTYQPQHF
DNA: TGTGCCAGCAGCTTGGAACCTTCCGGGACTTATCAGCCCCAGCATTTT

V: TRBV19
J: TRBJ2-7
size: .
D: TRBD1
CDR3: CASTPGGYEQYF
DNA: TGTGCCAGTACCCCAGGGGGCTACGAGCAGTACTTC

V: TRBV2
J: TRBJ2-7
size: .
D: .
CDR3: CASSEWDISYEQYF
DNA: TGTGCCAGCAGTGAATGGGACATTTCCTACGAGCAGTACTTC

V: TRBV27
J: TRBJ2-7
size: .
D: .
CDR3: CASSLNRGLNSYEQYF
DNA: TGTGCCAGCAGTTTAAACCGGGGATTAAACTCCTACGAGCAGTACTTC

V: TRBV6-1
J: TRBJ1-5
size: .
D: .
CDR3: CASSIMDSFNQPQHF
DNA: TGTGCCAGCAGTATCATGGACAGCTTTAATCAGCCCCAGCATTTT

V: TRBV29-1
J: TRBJ1-4
size: .
D: .
CDR3: CSVGGATNEKLFF
DNA: TGCAGCGTTGGGGGCGCAACTAATGAAAAACTGTTTTTT

V: TRBV6-5
J: TRBJ1-1
size: .
D: TRBD1
CDR3: CASSFGQGGTEAFF
DNA: TGTGCCAGCAGTTTCGGACAGGGCGGAACTGAAGCTTTCTTT

V: TRBV5-1
J: TRBJ2-3
size: once
D: TRBD2
CDR3: CASSLAPLGREAPDTQYF
DNA: TGCGCCAGCAGCTTGGCCCCCCTGGGGAGGGAGGCCCCCGATACGCAGTATTTT

V: TRBV7-9
J: TRBJ1-2
size: .
D: .
CDR3: CASSLEGLYGYTF
DNA: TGTGCCAGCAGCTTGGAGGGACTCTATGGCTACACCTTC

V: TRBV2
J: TRBJ2-3
size: .
D: TRBD2
CDR3: CASITGAGGPADTQYF
DNA: TGTGCCAGCATCACGGGAGCGGGGGGGCCGGCAGATACGCAGTATTTT

V: TRBV15
J: TRBJ1-4
size: .
D: .
CDR3: CATSTHWGRDEKLFF
DNA: TGTGCCACCAGCACCCACTGGGGGCGGGATGAAAAACTGTTTTTT

V: TRBV10-2
J: TRBJ2-1
size: few
D: .
CDR3: CASTVSLPSYNEQFF
DNA: TGCGCCAGCACGGTTAGCCTCCCCTCCTACAATGAGCAGTTCTTC

V: TRBV4-1
J: TRBJ2-7
size: once
D: TRBD1
CDR3: CASSHETGGRNEQYF
DNA: TGCGCCAGCAGCCATGAAACAGGGGGTAGGAACGAGCAGTACTTC

V: TRBV29-1
J: TRBJ2-5
size: .
D: .
CDR3: CSAHGGQETQYF
DNA: TGCAGCGCCCACGGGGGCCAAGAGACCCAGTACTTC

V: TRBV6-5
J: TRBJ2-7
size: .
D: .
CDR3: CASSYPWRACEQYF
DNA: TGTGCCAGCAGTTACCCGTGGCGGGCCTGCGAGCAGTACTTC

V: TRBV6-5
J: TRBJ2-1
size: .
D: .
CDR3: CASSYEESSYNEQFF
DNA: TGTGCCAGCAGTTACGAAGAGAGCTCCTACAATGAGCAGTTCTTC

V: TRBV7-2
J: TRBJ2-1
size: .
D: .
CDR3: CASSSAGVGSYNEQFF
DNA: TGTGCCAGCAGCTCGGCAGGGGTGGGCTCCTACAATGAGCAGTTCTTC

V: TRBV11-3
J: TRBJ1-1
size: .
D: .
CDR3: CASSLDDQVTCDKAFF
DNA: TGTGCCAGCAGCTTAGATGATCAGGTTACCTGCGACAAAGCTTTCTTT

V: TRBV6-1
J: TRBJ2-7
size: few
D: .
CDR3: CASRGGESYEQYF
DNA: TGTGCCAGCAGAGGAGGGGAGTCCTACGAGCAGTACTTC

V: TRBV4-2
J: TRBJ2-3
size: .
D: TRBD2
CDR3: CASSQEIAGAPLDTQYF
DNA: TGTGCCAGCAGCCAAGAAATAGCGGGGGCGCCCCTAGATACGCAGTATTTT

V: TRBV19
J: TRBJ2-2
size: .
D: .
CDR3: CASRTGTGNTGELFF
DNA: TGTGCCAGTAGGACCGGGACTGGGAACACCGGGGAGCTGTTTTTT

V: TRBV6-5
J: TRBJ2-7
size: few
D: .
CDR3: CASSLGVSEQYF
DNA: TGTGCCAGCAGCCTCGGGGTCAGCGAGCAGTACTTC

V: TRBV9
J: TRBJ2-7
size: once
D: .
CDR3: CASSPGGAGKTEQYF
DNA: TGTGCCAGCAGCCCGGGTGGGGCTGGGAAAACCGAGCAGTACTTC

V: TRBV5-1
J: TRBJ1-1
size: .
D: .
CDR3: CASTPGGHPNTEAFF
DNA: TGCGCCAGCACCCCTGGGGGACACCCGAACACTGAAGCTTTCTTT

V: TRBV5-6
J: TRBJ2-5
size: .
D: .
CDR3: CASSLRQFHQETQYF
DNA: TGTGCCAGCAGCTTGCGTCAGTTCCACCAAGAGACCCAGTACTTC

V: TRBV5-1
J: TRBJ1-1
size: .
D: TRBD1
CDR3: CASSLDPGGTEAFF
DNA: TGCGCCAGCAGCTTGGATCCAGGGGGCACTGAAGCTTTCTTT

V: TRBV7-9
J: TRBJ1-4
size: .
D: .
CDR3: CASSLTGGALFEKLFF
DNA: TGTGCCAGCAGCTTAACGGGAGGAGCTCTCTTTGAAAAACTGTTTTTT

V: TRBV7-9
J: TRBJ1-1
size: once
D: TRBD1
CDR3: CASSSSDRVNTEAFF
DNA: TGTGCCAGCAGCTCTTCGGACAGGGTGAACACTGAAGCTTTCTTT

V: TRBV6-4
J: TRBJ1-6
size: .
D: .
CDR3: CASSEQYTSPLHF
DNA: TGTGCCAGCAGTGAACAGTACACTTCACCCCTCCACTTT

V: TRBV6-6
J: TRBJ2-1
size: few
D: TRBD1
CDR3: CASTQGQLQFF
DNA: TGTGCCAGCACCCAGGGACAGCTACAGTTCTTC

V: TRBV4-1
J: TRBJ2-5
size: .
D: .
CDR3: CASSHTTQGPVETQYF
DNA: TGCGCCAGCAGCCACACAACTCAGGGGCCCGTGGAGACCCAGTACTTC

V: TRBV29-1
J: TRBJ2-5
size: .
D: TRBD1
CDR3: CSVRTGGAWETQYF
DNA: TGCAGCGTGCGGACAGGGGGCGCTTGGGAGACCCAGTACTTC

V: TRBV7-9
J: TRBJ2-1
size: once
D: .
CDR3: CASSPRVSSYNEQFF
DNA: TGTGCCAGCAGCCCCAGGGTGAGCTCCTACAATGAGCAGTTCTTC

V: TRBV7-9
J: TRBJ2-7
size: .
D: TRBD2
CDR3: CASTSVGGRGGFYEQYF
DNA: TGTGCCAGTACTTCCGTAGGAGGGCGGGGGGGCTTCTACGAGCAGTACTTC

V: TRBV10-1
J: TRBJ2-2
size: .
D: .
CDR3: CASSRTTNTGELFF
DNA: TGCGCCAGCAGCAGGACAACCAACACCGGGGAGCTGTTTTTT

V: TRBV11-2
J: TRBJ1-2
size: .
D: .
CDR3: CASSLSTGNYGYPF
DNA: TGTGCCAGCAGCTTATCAACAGGGAACTATGGCTACCCCTTC

V: TRBV2
J: TRBJ2-7
size: .
D: .
CDR3: CASSEALGGTVFYEQYF
DNA: TGTGCCAGCAGTGAAGCGCTTGGAGGGACGGTTTTTTACGAGCAGTACTTC

V: TRBV7-8
J: TRBJ2-1
size: .
D: TRBD2
CDR3: CASRALRGLAGGVTYNEQFF
DNA: TGTGCCAGCCGCGCTTTGCGGGGACTAGCGGGGGGAGTTACCTACAATGAGCAGTTCTTC

V: TRBV6-5
J: TRBJ1-5
size: .
D: .
CDR3: CASSAGGLSQHF
DNA: TGTGCCAGCAGCGCTGGGGGGTTGTCCCAGCATTTT

V: TRBV11-1
J: TRBJ1-1
size: .
D: .
CDR3: CASSLARGTEAFF
DNA: TGTGCCAGCAGCTTAGCGCGGGGCACTGAAGCTTTCTTT

V: TRBV7-2
J: TRBJ2-7
size: .
D: TRBD1
CDR3: CASSRDRDEQYF
DNA: TGTGCCAGCAGCCGGGACAGGGACGAGCAGTACTTC

V: TRBV4-1
J: TRBJ2-2
size: once
D: TRBD1
CDR3: CASSQDKGTGAGELFF
DNA: TGCGCCAGCAGCCAAGATAAGGGGACAGGGGCCGGGGAGCTGTTTTTT

V: TRBV4-1
J: TRBJ1-2
size: .
D: .
CDR3: CASSITGNYGYTF
DNA: TGCGCCAGCAGCATCACAGGGAACTATGGCTACACCTTC

V: TRBV7-8
J: TRBJ2-1
size: once
D: .
CDR3: CASSSGQPSRNEQFF
DNA: TGTGCCAGCAGCTCTGGACAGCCCTCGCGGAATGAGCAGTTCTTC

V: TRBV11-2
J: TRBJ2-4
size: few
D: .
CDR3: CASSGGGGGNIQYF
DNA: TGTGCCAGCAGCGGGGGGGGCGGAGGAAACATTCAGTACTTC

V: TRBV15
J: TRBJ2-5
size: .
D: .
CDR3: CATSRGGGFGETQYF
DNA: TGTGCCACCAGCAGAGGAGGCGGTTTTGGTGAGACCCAGTACTTC

V: TRBV29-1
J: TRBJ2-1
size: .
D: .
CDR3: CSAVSGLNEQFF
DNA: TGCAGCGCCGTCTCAGGGTTGAATGAGCAGTTCTTC

V: TRBV19
J: TRBJ1-1
size: .
D: TRBD1
CDR3: CASKENRGLNTEAFF
DNA: TGTGCCAGTAAAGAGAACAGGGGTCTGAACACTGAAGCTTTCTTT

V: TRBV7-9
J: TRBJ2-5
size: .
D: .
CDR3: CASSLGPGQGKETQYF
DNA: TGTGCCAGCAGCTTAGGTCCGGGGCAGGGGAAAGAGACCCAGTACTTC

V: TRBV7-9
J: TRBJ2-5
size: .
D: TRBD1
CDR3: CASSQSSRGKAETQYF
DNA: TGTGCCAGCAGCCAAAGCAGCAGGGGGAAGGCAGAGACCCAGTACTTC

V: TRBV19
J: TRBJ2-1
size: .
D: .
CDR3: CASSIKVRDNEQFF
DNA: TGTGCCAGTAGTATCAAGGTCCGGGACAATGAGCAGTTCTTC

V: TRBV7-6
J: TRBJ2-3
size: once
D: TRBD2
CDR3: CASSLGGAKDTQYF
DNA: TGTGCCAGCAGCCTCGGGGGGGCAAAAGATACGCAGTATTTT

V: TRBV6-5
J: TRBJ1-1
size: .
D: TRBD1
CDR3: CASAKQGALNTEAFF
DNA: TGTGCCAGCGCCAAACAGGGGGCCTTGAACACTGAAGCTTTCTTT

V: TRBV19
J: TRBJ1-3
size: .
D: .
CDR3: CASQTGTWGNTIYF
DNA: TGTGCCAGCCAAACAGGGACCTGGGGCAACACCATATATTTT

V: TRBV6-5
J: TRBJ2-5
size: .
D: TRBD2
CDR3: CASNRGGALETQYF
DNA: TGTGCCAGTAACCGCGGGGGGGCCTTAGAGACCCAGTACTTC